Each of the 14 T cell receptor beta chains below was sequenced from the same sample in a study of regulatory T cells. Study findings and constraints: Hydrophobic residues at CDR3 positions 6 and 7 were enriched in conventional CD4+ T cells of CD3G-deficient patients.

Their target antigens are unknown. The primer mix had 52 TRBV and 13 TRBJ primers. Produced via immunoSEQ multiplex PCR; TCRdb's table is partial and in-frame only. Of tens of thousands of clones listed, roughly 90% are singletons. Sequencing input: conventional CD4+ T cells sorted from blood. The receptor set was obtained from a child between 5 and 17 years old with CD3G deficiency.

CDR3 sequence: CASSRLMNTEAFF. The CDR3 region has the DNA TGTGCCAGCAGTCGACTTATGAACACTGAAGCTTTCTTT. The chain couples TRBV28 to TRBJ1-1; D is uncertain. CDR1 and CDR2 from the germline V gene are MDHEN and SYDVKM. The CDR3 loop spans 13 amino acids. Trimming removed 5 bases from V and 0 bases from J, with 7 bases in between.

The CDR3 sequence: CATRRVHEQYF. CDR3 DNA sequence: TGTGCCACCCGCCGTGTCCACGAGCAGTACTTC. The rearrangement joins TRBV6-1 to TRBJ2-7; no reliable D call. Germline V lookup: CDR1 MNHNS, CDR2 SASEGT. The CDR3 length is 11 residues. V lost 10 bases and J 5 bases, leaving 12 bases between the germline ends.

This chain uses TRBV5-1 with TRBJ2-1; 14 bases agree with TRBD2. Germline CDR1 is SGHRS and CDR2 is YFSETQ. This CDR3 region has 16 residues. Losses at the gene ends were 4 bases for V and 6 bases for J; bases not matched to a gene: 6. Here the CDR3 DNA reads TGCGCCAGCAGCCTAACCGGGACTAGCGGGAGCAATGAGCAGTTCTTC. Translating gives CASSLTGTSGSNEQFF.

V and J are TRBV7-6 and TRBJ2-7; D tentatively reads TRBD1 or TRBD2 (5 bases each). Trimming removed 0 bases from V and 10 bases from J, with 16 bases in between. The CDR3 has 14 amino acids. Germline V gene sequence: CDR1 SGHVS, CDR2 FNYEAQ. In nucleotides, the CDR3 is TGTGCCAGCAGCTTAGCGCCAGGGCAGGGACGTCAGTACTTC. Protein sequence: CASSLAPGQGRQYF.

This clone was found once. The CDR3 loop reads CASRSGYYGYTF. The DNA of the CDR3 is TGTGCCAGCAGGAGCGGCTACTATGGCTACACCTTC. The chain recombines TRBV6-1 with TRBJ1-2; D not certain. V was clipped by 6 bases and J by 3 bases, with 8 bases between them. Per germline, CDR1 MNHNS and CDR2 SASEGT. This CDR3 has 12 amino acids.

V gene TRBV6-6 combines with J gene TRBJ2-7; D is unclear. Germline loops: CDR1 MNHNY, CDR2 SVGAGI (reference sequence). The CDR3 has 14 residues. V lost 0 bases and J lost 0, with 6 bases in between. In nucleotides, the CDR3 is TGTGCCAGCAGTTACTCACGCGGCTCCTACGAGCAGTACTTC. Translating it yields CASSYSRGSYEQYF.

The J gene is TRBJ2-1, the V gene TRBV19; 9 bases map to TRBD1. The CDR3 is 15 amino acids. V trimming: 1 base; J trimming: 7 bases; junction bases outside the gene matches: 5. Germline lookup yields CDR1 LNHDA and CDR2 SQIVND (reference sequence). The CDR3 loop is CASSIVGQGQNEQFF. The DNA for the CDR3 is TGTGCCAGTAGTATAGTAGGACAGGGGCAAAATGAGCAGTTCTTC.

This chain links TRBV28 with TRBJ2-7; D is uncertain. Trimming took off 4 bases at V and 5 bases at J, with 18 bases between the two ends. Looked up from germline, CDR1 is MDHEN and CDR2 is SYDVKM. There are 15 residues in the CDR3. CDR3 sequence (DNA): TGTGCCAGCAGTTCGCACTCTCGGATAGGCGACGAGCAGTACTTC. This sequence encodes CASSSHSRIGDEQYF.

The J gene is TRBJ2-2, the V gene TRBV28; possibly TRBD1 or TRBD2 for D (5 bases each). This CDR3 region has 14 residues. The V end was cut by 7 bases, the J end by 4 bases, with 13 bases between. The germline V gene has CDR1 MDHEN and CDR2 SYDVKM. CDR3 bases: TGTGCCAGCAAGCCGGGGCCAGCCACCGGGGAGCTGTTTTTT. It specifies CASKPGPATGELFF.

The sample holds one count of this clone. V usage is TRBV5-1 and J usage is TRBJ2-7, with 8 positions matching TRBD1. The V gene's germline CDR1 is SGHRS and CDR2 YFSETQ. This CDR3 contains 15 residues. Unmatched junction bases numbered 5, after V lost 0 bases and J lost 3 bases. CDR3 DNA: TGCGCCAGCAGCTTGGGCCTCGGACAGGGCTACGAGCAGTACTTC. Translated, it gives CASSLGLGQGYEQYF.

The gene calls are TRBV6-1 and TRBJ1-5, with 9 positions matching TRBD1. Trimming took 4 bases from V and 4 from J; bases not matched to a gene: 2. The CDR3 consists of 14 residues. Germline CDR1 is MNHNS and CDR2 is SASEGT. CDR3: CASSGDRGNQPQHF. CDR3 DNA sequence: TGTGCCAGCAGTGGCGACAGGGGGAATCAGCCCCAGCATTTT.

The chain has TRBV18 and TRBJ2-7; 9 nucleotides align to TRBD1. CDR1 KGHSH and CDR2 LQKENI come from the germline V gene. The J segment lost 6 bases and the V segment lost 4 bases, leaving 4 bases of the junction unmatched. CDR3 length: 13 residues. Here the CDR3 DNA reads TGTGCCAGCTCACGACAGGGGGTCGGCGAGCAGTACTTC. Translating it yields CASSRQGVGEQYF.

This clone has more than one count but fewer than ten. This rearrangement joins TRBV19 to TRBJ2-3; a possible D gene is TRBD1 (5 bases). Trimming cost V 10 bases and J 2 bases, with 10 bases left between them. Per the germline V gene, CDR1 is LNHDA and CDR2 is SQIVND (reference sequence). The CDR3 contains 12 residues. CDR3 region: CAIDSPTDTQYF. DNA of the CDR3: TGTGCCATAGACAGTCCCACAGATACGCAGTATTTT.

The chain combines TRBV5-1 with TRBJ2-2; a weak D match, TRBD2 (5 bases). V gave up 2 bases and J gave up 1 base, with 6 bases separating them. From germline, CDR1 is SGHRS and CDR2 YFSETQ. This CDR3 region has 14 residues. CDR3: CASSFAGNTGELFF. Here the CDR3 DNA reads TGCGCCAGCAGCTTCGCGGGGAACACCGGGGAGCTGTTTTTT.